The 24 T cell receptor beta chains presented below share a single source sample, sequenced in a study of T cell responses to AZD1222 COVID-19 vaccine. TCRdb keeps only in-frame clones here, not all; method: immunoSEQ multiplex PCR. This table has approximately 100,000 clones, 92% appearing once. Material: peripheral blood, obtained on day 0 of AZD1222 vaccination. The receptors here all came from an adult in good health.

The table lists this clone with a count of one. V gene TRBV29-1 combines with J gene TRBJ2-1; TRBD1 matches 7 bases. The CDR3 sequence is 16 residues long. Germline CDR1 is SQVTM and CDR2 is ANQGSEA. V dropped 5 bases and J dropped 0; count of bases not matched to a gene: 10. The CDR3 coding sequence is TGCAGCGTTTCACAGGGGATTAAAGGCTCCTACAATGAGCAGTTCTTC. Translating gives CSVSQGIKGSYNEQFF.

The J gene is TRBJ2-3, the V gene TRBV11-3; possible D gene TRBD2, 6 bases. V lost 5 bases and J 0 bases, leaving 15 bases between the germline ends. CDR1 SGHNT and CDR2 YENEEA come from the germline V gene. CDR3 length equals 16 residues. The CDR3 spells CASSPGLSPSTDTQYF. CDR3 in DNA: TGTGCCAGCAGCCCCGGACTATCTCCTAGCACAGATACGCAGTATTTT.

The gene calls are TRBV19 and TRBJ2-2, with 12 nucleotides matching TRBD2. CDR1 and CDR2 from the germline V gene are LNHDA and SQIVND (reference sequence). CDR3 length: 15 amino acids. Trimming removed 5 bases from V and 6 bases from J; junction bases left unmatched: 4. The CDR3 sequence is CASSALAGGAGELFF. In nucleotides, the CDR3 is TGTGCCAGTAGTGCCCTAGCGGGAGGGGCCGGGGAGCTGTTTTTT.

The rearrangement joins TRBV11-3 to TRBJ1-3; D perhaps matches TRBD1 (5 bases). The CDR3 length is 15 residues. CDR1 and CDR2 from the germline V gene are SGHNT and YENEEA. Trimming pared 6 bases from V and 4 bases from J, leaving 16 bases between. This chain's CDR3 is CASSPNQGDGNTIYF. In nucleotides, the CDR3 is TGTGCCAGCAGTCCCAACCAGGGCGACGGAAACACCATATATTTT.

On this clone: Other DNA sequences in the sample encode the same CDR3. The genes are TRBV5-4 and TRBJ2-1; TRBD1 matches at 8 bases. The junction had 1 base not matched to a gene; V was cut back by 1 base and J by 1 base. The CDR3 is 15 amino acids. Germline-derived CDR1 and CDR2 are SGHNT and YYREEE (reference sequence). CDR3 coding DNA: TGTGCCAGCAGCTTGCGGACAGGGTCCTACAATGAGCAGTTCTTC. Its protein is CASSLRTGSYNEQFF.

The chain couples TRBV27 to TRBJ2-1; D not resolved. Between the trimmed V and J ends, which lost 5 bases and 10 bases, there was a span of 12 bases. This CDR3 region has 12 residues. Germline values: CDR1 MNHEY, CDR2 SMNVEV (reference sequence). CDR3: CASSPTTREQFF. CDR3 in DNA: TGTGCCAGCAGTCCCACCACCCGAGAGCAGTTCTTC.

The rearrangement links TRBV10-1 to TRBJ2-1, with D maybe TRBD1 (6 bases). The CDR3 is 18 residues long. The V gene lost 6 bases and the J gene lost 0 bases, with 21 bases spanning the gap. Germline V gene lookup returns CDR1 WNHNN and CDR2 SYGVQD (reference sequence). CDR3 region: CASRKPDRPRSSYNEQFF. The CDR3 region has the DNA TGCGCCAGCAGAAAGCCTGACAGGCCTAGGAGCTCCTACAATGAGCAGTTCTTC.

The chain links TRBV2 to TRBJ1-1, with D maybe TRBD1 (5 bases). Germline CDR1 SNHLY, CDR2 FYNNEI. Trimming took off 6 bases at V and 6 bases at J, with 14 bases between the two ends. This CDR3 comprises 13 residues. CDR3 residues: CASRAGGIPEAFF. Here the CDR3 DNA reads TGTGCCAGCAGGGCCGGGGGAATCCCTGAAGCTTTCTTT.

CDR3: CASSLTSGPTDTQYF. CDR3 sequence (DNA): TGTGCCAGCAGCTTGACCAGCGGTCCCACAGATACGCAGTATTTT. The chain has TRBV5-4 and TRBJ2-3; a weak D match, TRBD2 (5 bases). CDR3 size: 15 residues. Trimming left V 1 base short and J 2 bases short, with 11 bases between. CDR1 SGHNT and CDR2 YYREEE come from the germline V gene (reference sequence).

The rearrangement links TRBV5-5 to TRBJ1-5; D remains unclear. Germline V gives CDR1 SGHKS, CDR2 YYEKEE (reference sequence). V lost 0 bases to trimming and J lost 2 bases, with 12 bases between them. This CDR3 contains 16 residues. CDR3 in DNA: TGTGCCAGCAGCTTGGCCGGGGTAGGAGGCAATCAGCCCCAGCATTTT. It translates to CASSLAGVGGNQPQHF.

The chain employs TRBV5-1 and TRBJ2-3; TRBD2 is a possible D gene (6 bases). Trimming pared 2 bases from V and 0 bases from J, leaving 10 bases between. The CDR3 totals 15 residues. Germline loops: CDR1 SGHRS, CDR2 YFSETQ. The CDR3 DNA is TGCGCCAGCAGCTTACTAGCTTCTAGCACAGATACGCAGTATTTT. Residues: CASSLLASSTDTQYF. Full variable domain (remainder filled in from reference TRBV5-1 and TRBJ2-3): KAGVTQTPRYLIKTRGQQVTLSCSPISGHRSVSWYQQTPGQGLQFLFEYFSETQRNKGNFPGRFSGRQFSNSRSEMNVSTLELGDSALYLCASSLLASSTDTQYFGPGTRLTVL.

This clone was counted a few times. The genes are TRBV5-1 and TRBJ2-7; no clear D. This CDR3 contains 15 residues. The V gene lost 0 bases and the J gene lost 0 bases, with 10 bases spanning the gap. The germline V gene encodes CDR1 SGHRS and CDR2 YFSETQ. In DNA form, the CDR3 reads TGCGCCAGCAGCTTGGTTGTCATGGGCTCCTACGAGCAGTACTTC. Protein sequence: CASSLVVMGSYEQYF.

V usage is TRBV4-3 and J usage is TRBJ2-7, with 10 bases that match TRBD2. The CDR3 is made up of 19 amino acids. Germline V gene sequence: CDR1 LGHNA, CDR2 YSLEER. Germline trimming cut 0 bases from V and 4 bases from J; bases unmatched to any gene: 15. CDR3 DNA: TGCGCCAGCAGCCAAGAAGTCGCTAGCGGGAGCGTCACTTTATACGAGCAGTACTTC. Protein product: CASSQEVASGSVTLYEQYF.

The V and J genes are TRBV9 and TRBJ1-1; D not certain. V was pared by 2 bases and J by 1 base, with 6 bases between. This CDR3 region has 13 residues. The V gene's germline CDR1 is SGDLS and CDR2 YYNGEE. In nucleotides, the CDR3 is TGTGCCAGCAGCGTCCTATGGAACACTGAAGCTTTCTTT. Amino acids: CASSVLWNTEAFF.

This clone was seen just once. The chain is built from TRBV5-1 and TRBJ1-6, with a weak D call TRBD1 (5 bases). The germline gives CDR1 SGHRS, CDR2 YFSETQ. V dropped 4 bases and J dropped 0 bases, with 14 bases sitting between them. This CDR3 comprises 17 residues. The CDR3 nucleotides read TGCGCCAGCAGCGGAAGGGGAGAGGGCTCCTATAATTCACCCCTCCACTTT. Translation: CASSGRGEGSYNSPLHF.

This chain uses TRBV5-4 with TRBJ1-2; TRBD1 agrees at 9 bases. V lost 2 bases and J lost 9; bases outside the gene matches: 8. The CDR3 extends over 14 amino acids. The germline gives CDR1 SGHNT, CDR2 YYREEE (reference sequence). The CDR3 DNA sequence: TGTGCCAGCAGCTTAGACAGGGGGAAAGAACGCTACACCTTC. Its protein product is CASSLDRGKERYTF.

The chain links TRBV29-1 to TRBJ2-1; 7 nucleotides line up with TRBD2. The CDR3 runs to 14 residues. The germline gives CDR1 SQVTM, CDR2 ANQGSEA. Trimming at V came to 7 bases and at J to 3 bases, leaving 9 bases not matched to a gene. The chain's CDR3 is CSEALWGGYNEQFF. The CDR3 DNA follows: TGCAGCGAGGCTCTGTGGGGGGGCTACAATGAGCAGTTCTTC.

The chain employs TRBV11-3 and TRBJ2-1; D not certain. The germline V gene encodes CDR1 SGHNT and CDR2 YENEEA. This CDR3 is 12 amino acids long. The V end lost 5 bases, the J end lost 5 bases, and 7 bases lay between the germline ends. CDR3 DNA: TGTGCCAGCAGCCTCGCCCACAATGAGCAGTTCTTC. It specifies CASSLAHNEQFF.

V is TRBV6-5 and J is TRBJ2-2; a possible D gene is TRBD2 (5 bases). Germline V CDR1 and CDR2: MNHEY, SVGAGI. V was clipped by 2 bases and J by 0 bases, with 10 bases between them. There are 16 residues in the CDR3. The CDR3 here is CASSYTLASNTGELFF. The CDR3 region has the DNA TGTGCCAGCAGTTACACCCTAGCCTCGAACACCGGGGAGCTGTTTTTT.

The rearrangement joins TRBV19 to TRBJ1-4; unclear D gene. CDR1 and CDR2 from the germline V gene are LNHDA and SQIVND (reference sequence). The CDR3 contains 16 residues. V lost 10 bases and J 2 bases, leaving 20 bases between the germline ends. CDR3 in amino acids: CATSQVARWTNEKLFF. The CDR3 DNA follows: TGTGCCACCTCCCAGGTTGCGAGATGGACTAATGAAAAACTGTTTTTT.

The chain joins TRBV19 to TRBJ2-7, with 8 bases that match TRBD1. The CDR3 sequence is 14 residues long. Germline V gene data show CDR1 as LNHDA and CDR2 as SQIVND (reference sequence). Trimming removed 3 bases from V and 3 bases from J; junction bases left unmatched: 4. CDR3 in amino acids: CASSILDRVYEQYF. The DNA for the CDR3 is TGTGCCAGTAGTATTTTGGACAGGGTCTACGAGCAGTACTTC. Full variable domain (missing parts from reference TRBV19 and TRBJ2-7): DGGITQSPKYLFRKEGQNVTLSCEQNLNHDAMYWYRQDPGQGLRLIYYSQIVNDFQKGDIAEGYSVSREKKESFPLTVTSAQKNPTAFYLCASSILDRVYEQYFGPGTRLTVT.

The CDR3: CASSSSPYISYNEQFF. In DNA, the CDR3 is TGTGCCAGCAGCTCGTCCCCCTACATCTCCTACAATGAGCAGTTCTTC. V gene TRBV7-8 combines with J gene TRBJ2-1; the D is unclear. The V gene lost 4 bases and the J gene lost 0 bases, with 13 bases spanning the gap. Per the germline V gene, CDR1 is SGHVS and CDR2 is FQNEAQ. The CDR3 runs to 16 residues.

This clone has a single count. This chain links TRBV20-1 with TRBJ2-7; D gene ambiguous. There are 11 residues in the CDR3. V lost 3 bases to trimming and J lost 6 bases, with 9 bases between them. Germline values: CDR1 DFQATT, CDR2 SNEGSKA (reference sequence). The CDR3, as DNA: TGCAGTGCTAGTAATTCGGGCGAGCAGTACTTC. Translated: CSASNSGEQYF.

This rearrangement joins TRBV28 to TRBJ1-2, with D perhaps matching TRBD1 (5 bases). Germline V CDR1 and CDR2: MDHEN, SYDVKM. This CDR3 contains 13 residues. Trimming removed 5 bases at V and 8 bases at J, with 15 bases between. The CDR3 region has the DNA TGTGCCAGCAGTCCTCCTGGGGCGGGCGGCTACACCTTC. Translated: CASSPPGAGGYTF.